This TCR beta chain was identified during a study of monozygotic twins with inflammatory bowel disease. One entry per CDR3 protein, without DNA, is what TCRdb gives after re-calling the 5' RACE reads. This sample carries 150,000 or so distinct CDR3 sequences, with 7.4% going to the ten biggest clones. Germline lookup yields CDR1 SGHNT and CDR2 YYREEE (reference sequence). The CDR3 length is 15 residues. Input material: blood. The V gene is TRBV5-4, the J gene TRBJ1-1; with no DNA, the TCRdb D assignment of TRBD1 cannot be verified. This sequence originates from a human donor with ulcerative colitis or Crohn's disease, or a healthy co-twin of an affected twin (not recorded which). The CDR3 sequence: CASSLERGRYTEAFF. Full variable domain (outside the CDR3, taken from reference TRBV5-4 and TRBJ1-1): ETGVTQSPTHLIKTRGQQVTLRCSSQSGHNTVSWYQQALGQGPQFIFQYYREEENGRGNFPPRFSGLQFPNYSSELNVNALELDDSALYLCASSLERGRYTEAFFGQGTRLTVV.